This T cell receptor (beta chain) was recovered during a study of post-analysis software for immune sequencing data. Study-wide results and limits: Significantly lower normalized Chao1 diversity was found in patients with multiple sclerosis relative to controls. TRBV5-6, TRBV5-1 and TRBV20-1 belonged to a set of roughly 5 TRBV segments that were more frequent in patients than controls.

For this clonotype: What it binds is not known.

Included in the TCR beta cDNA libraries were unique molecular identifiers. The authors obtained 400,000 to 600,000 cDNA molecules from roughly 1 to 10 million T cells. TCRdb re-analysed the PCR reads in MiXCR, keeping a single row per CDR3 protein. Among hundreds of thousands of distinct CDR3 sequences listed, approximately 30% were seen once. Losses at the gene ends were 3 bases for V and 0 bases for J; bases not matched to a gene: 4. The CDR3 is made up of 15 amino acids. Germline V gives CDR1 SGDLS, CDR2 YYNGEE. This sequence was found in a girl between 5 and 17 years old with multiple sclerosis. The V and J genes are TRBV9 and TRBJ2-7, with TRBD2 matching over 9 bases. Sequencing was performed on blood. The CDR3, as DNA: TGTGCCAGCAGCGCTAGCGGGATCCCCTCCTACGAGCAGTACTTC. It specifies CASSASGIPSYEQYF.